The next 32 T cell receptor beta chains were all read from a single sample in a study of human T cells and chemical hapten exposure (dated by TCRdb to 2020 to 2022). This sample's time point label indicates: patch test 1, 2 weeks after DPC sensitization. The treatment or condition label, read with the paper, signifies: therapeutic diphenylcyclopropenone sensitization with weekly scalp DPC. Library preparation employed RACE. TCRdb records NextSeq 500 as the sequencer. TCRdb's own reprocessing of the public reads used fastp at Q25 and MiXCR and kept productive beta chains. Entries are consolidated by CDR3 protein sequence, retaining the most common genes and DNA. Here the sample has roughly 380,000 distinct CDR3 sequences; 4.8% occur a single time. 2% to 2.5% of the sample comes from the top ten. The material sequenced was whole blood, taken in connection with sensitization to the hapten diphenylcyclopropenone (DPC). Receptor source: a woman in her fifties or sixties with alopecia areata. Some clones in this sample may be carry-over from other donors' samples.

The chain couples TRBV11-2 to TRBJ2-3, with 8 bases aligning to TRBD2. CDR1 and CDR2 (germline): SGHAT, FQNNGV. The CDR3 covers 18 residues. Germline trimming cut 5 bases from V and 3 bases from J; bases unmatched to any gene: 16. The CDR3 protein is CASSEQGEWRGETDTQYF. DNA of the CDR3: TGTGCCAGCAGCGAACAGGGAGAGTGGCGGGGGGAAACAGATACGCAGTATTTT.

This clonotype was observed many times. The chain joins TRBV20-1 to TRBJ2-6; D remains unclear. The CDR3 is 10 residues long. Germline CDR1 is DFQATT and CDR2 is SNEGSKA (reference sequence). Trimming took 8 bases from V and 2 from J, leaving 1 base between them. The CDR3 DNA reads TGCAGTCCTGGGGCCAACGTCCTGACTTTC. Its protein product is CSPGANVLTF.

The chain joins TRBV2 to TRBJ1-1; a possible D gene is TRBD1 (5 bases). Germline V lookup: CDR1 SNHLY, CDR2 FYNNEI. This CDR3 is built from 14 residues. Trimming shortened V by 3 bases and J by 5 bases, and 13 bases separated the two germline ends. The CDR3 nucleotides are TGTGCCAGCAGTGATTGGGGGTTGGGGACTGAAGCTTTCTTT. It is translated as CASSDWGLGTEAFF.

This clonotype was counted between two and nine times. The chain has TRBV7-8 and TRBJ1-3, with D maybe TRBD1 (6 bases). Germline assignment: CDR1 SGHVS and CDR2 FQNEAQ. V lost 5 bases and J lost 0, with 17 bases in between. The CDR3 extends over 17 amino acids. CDR3 coding DNA: TGTGCCAGCAGCCAGAGTAGACAGGCAGTCTCTGGAAACACCATATATTTT. It is translated as CASSQSRQAVSGNTIYF.

The chain links TRBV5-6 to TRBJ1-6; 10 bases map to TRBD1. V was pared by 5 bases and J by 9 bases, with 14 bases of the junction left unmatched. Germline CDR1 is SGHDT and CDR2 is YYEEEE. This CDR3 comprises 17 residues. In DNA, the CDR3 is TGTGCCAGCAGATATGCCGCCGGGACAGGGGTGGCTTCACCCCTCCACTTT. Translation gives CASRYAAGTGVASPLHF. The full variable domain, in which reference TRBV5-6 and TRBJ1-6 provide the parts outside the CDR3, is DAGVTQSPTHLIKTRGQQVTLRCSPKSGHDTVSWYQQALGQGPQFIFQYYEEEERQRGNFPDRFSGHQFPNYSSELNVNALLLGDSALYLCASRYAAGTGVASPLHFGNGTRLTVT.

This clonotype was detected ten times or more. The gene calls are TRBV9 and TRBJ2-5; unclear D gene. CDR3 length: 15 residues. Germline values: CDR1 SGDLS, CDR2 YYNGEE. V lost 1 base and J lost 5, with 15 bases in between. CDR3 amino acids: CASSVSLSEGETQYF. As DNA, the CDR3 is TGTGCCAGCAGCGTAAGCCTGTCCGAAGGGGAGACCCAGTACTTC.

This clonotype was detected only a few times. The genes are TRBV7-2 and TRBJ2-3; possible D gene TRBD2, 6 bases. This CDR3 spans 16 amino acids. Germline V gene lookup returns CDR1 SGHTA and CDR2 FQGNSA. Trimming pared 5 bases from V and 1 base from J, leaving 16 bases between. The CDR3 coding sequence is TGTGCCAGCAGCCCGCTGGGGGGTCAGGGCACAGATACGCAGTATTTT. This encodes CASSPLGGQGTDTQYF.

This clonotype was picked up a small number of times. The chain carries TRBV10-3 and TRBJ2-6, with TRBD1 matching 8 bases. The CDR3 loop spans 16 amino acids. Germline V gives CDR1 ENHRY, CDR2 SYGVKD. The V gene end was trimmed by 6 bases and the J gene end by 2 bases; junction bases not matched to a gene: 6. This chain's CDR3 is CAISHGTGTGANVLTF. CDR3 DNA sequence: TGTGCCATCAGCCACGGGACAGGAACTGGGGCCAACGTCCTGACTTTC.

The chain is built from TRBV12-3 or TRBV12-4 and TRBJ2-1, with D perhaps matching TRBD2 (6 bases). This CDR3 contains 12 residues. Trimming stripped 7 bases from V and 6 bases from J, with 10 bases between. CDR3 region: CASNLLANEQFF. CDR3 coding DNA: TGTGCCAGCAATCTACTAGCCAATGAGCAGTTCTTC.

This clonotype was counted at least ten times. The gene calls are TRBV29-1 and TRBJ1-1, with 8 bases identical to TRBD1. Losses at the gene ends were 5 bases for V and 1 base for J; bases not matched to a gene: 9. The CDR3 is 15 amino acids. Germline V CDR1 and CDR2: SQVTM, ANQGSEA. CDR3 DNA: TGCAGCGTTCCGGTCCAGACAGGGGAGAACACTGAAGCTTTCTTT. Protein: CSVPVQTGENTEAFF.

This clonotype was counted ten times or more. The V gene is TRBV20-1, the J gene TRBJ2-7; the D is unclear. CDR1 and CDR2 from the germline V gene are DFQATT and SNEGSKA (reference sequence). V lost 3 bases and J lost 7, with 13 bases in between. The length of the CDR3 is 12 residues. This CDR3 reads CSASGRLGEQYF. As DNA, the CDR3 is TGCAGTGCTAGCGGGCGTCTCGGGGAGCAGTACTTC.

This clonotype was detected only a few times. The V and J genes are TRBV7-9 and TRBJ2-7, with D tentatively TRBD1 or TRBD2 (5 bases each). The CDR3 sequence is 15 residues long. Trimming removed 4 bases from V and 0 bases from J, with 13 bases in between. Germline values: CDR1 SEHNR, CDR2 FQNEAQ (reference sequence). The CDR3 spells CASSSSGTDSYEQYF. CDR3 nucleotide sequence: TGTGCCAGCAGCTCCTCCGGGACGGACTCCTACGAGCAGTACTTC.

This clonotype was observed at least ten times. CDR3 sequence (DNA): TGTGCCAGCAGCCAAGACATAGACCCAGGGACCCAGTACTTC. Amino acids: CASSQDIDPGTQYF. The rearrangement links TRBV14 to TRBJ2-5; D gene ambiguous. The V gene's germline CDR1 is SGHDN and CDR2 FVKESK. This CDR3 is built from 14 residues. V was pared by 0 bases and J by 7 bases, with 12 bases between.

This clonotype has a handful of counts. The J gene is TRBJ2-2, the V gene TRBV5-4; D gene uncertain. CDR1 and CDR2 from the germline V gene are SGHNT and YYREEE (reference sequence). The CDR3 is 13 residues long. The V end lost 1 base, the J end lost 3 bases, and 4 bases lay between the germline ends. CDR3 protein: CASSLTDTGELFF. The CDR3 coding sequence is TGTGCCAGCAGCTTGACGGACACCGGGGAGCTGTTTTTT.

At least ten counts were recorded for this clonotype. The chain recombines TRBV28 with TRBJ1-5; TRBD1 matches 8 bases. Germline CDR1 and CDR2: MDHEN and SYDVKM. J gave up 6 bases and V 5 bases, and 6 bases lay outside the gene matches. The CDR3 has 14 amino acids. The CDR3 reads CASSRDRFFQPQHF. The CDR3 nucleotides read TGTGCCAGCAGTCGGGACAGGTTTTTTCAGCCCCAGCATTTT.

At least ten counts were recorded for this clonotype. This chain uses TRBV12-3 or TRBV12-4 with TRBJ2-7; D gene ambiguous. The CDR3 is 12 residues long. Deletions cut 7 bases from V and 4 bases from J, with 11 bases between. Here the CDR3 DNA reads TGTGCCAGCAACGGGCTGAGTTACGAGCAGTACTTC. This encodes CASNGLSYEQYF.

The sample holds many counts of this clonotype. This sequence joins TRBV10-2 and TRBJ2-2; D perhaps matches TRBD2 (5 bases). V dropped 10 bases and J dropped 5 bases, with 17 bases sitting between them. Germline assignment: CDR1 WSHSY and CDR2 SAAADI. CDR3 length equals 14 residues. The DNA of the CDR3 is TGCGCCAACCCATATGCTGGAGGTACCGGGGAGCTGTTTTTT. Translation gives CANPYAGGTGELFF.

This clonotype has at least ten counts. The chain is built from TRBV11-2 and TRBJ2-3; TRBD2 matches at 10 bases. Looked up from germline, CDR1 is SGHAT and CDR2 is FQNNGV. The CDR3 runs 15 residues. V lost 6 bases and J lost 7; bases outside the gene matches: 10. The CDR3 loop reads CASRPTSGTAHTQYF. In DNA form, the CDR3 reads TGTGCCAGCAGACCCACTAGCGGGACTGCTCATACGCAGTATTTT.

At least ten counts were recorded for this clonotype. The genes are TRBV6-2 or TRBV6-3 and TRBJ2-7; weak D call: TRBD2 (6 bases). V was trimmed by 0 bases and J by 4 bases, leaving 13 bases between them. The CDR3 extends over 15 amino acids. Germline CDR1 is MNHEY and CDR2 is SVGEGT. CDR3 loop: CASSYSQRVEYEQYF. The CDR3 DNA follows: TGTGCCAGCAGTTACTCCCAGCGGGTGGAATACGAGCAGTACTTC.

Note on this clonotype: The junction departs from the called germline gene at one end, perhaps through a read error. The chain recombines TRBV14 with TRBJ2-5; the match to TRBD1 covers 9 bases. The CDR3 has 15 residues. Germline CDR1 is SGHDN and CDR2 is FVKESK. The CDR3 region is CASRQGTGSRETQYF. CDR3 DNA sequence: TGTGCCAGCAGACAAGGGACAGGGAGTAGAGAGACCCAGTACTTC.

Ten or more counts support this clonotype. The chain carries TRBV15 and TRBJ2-7; D gene unclear. The V end lost 0 bases, the J end lost 4 bases, and 7 bases lay between the germline ends. CDR3 length equals 13 residues. Germline CDR1 and CDR2: LNHNV and YYDKDF (reference sequence). The CDR3 bases are TGTGCCACCAGCAGAGAATTTGGGTACGAGCAGTACTTC. This sequence encodes CATSREFGYEQYF. The complete variable domain, with remaining parts taken from reference TRBV15 and TRBJ2-7, reads DAMVIQNPRYQVTQFGKPVTLSCSQTLNHNVMYWYQQKSSQAPKLLFHYYDKDFNNEADTPDNFQSRRPNTSFCFLDIRSPGLGDTAMYLCATSREFGYEQYFGPGTRLTVT.

This clonotype came up many times. The chain uses TRBV21-1 and TRBJ2-7; the table gives TRBD1 as D, unverified against the DNA. TRBV21-1 is given as a pseudogene. This CDR3 is 14 amino acids long. CDR3 DNA: TGTGCCAGCCCACACAGGGGGGCGGAGGACGAGCAGTACTTC. This translates into CASPHRGAEDEQYF.

The chain combines TRBV15 with TRBJ2-1; D assignment may be TRBD1 or TRBD2 (5 bases each). Trimming stripped 3 bases from V and 1 base from J, with 7 bases between. This CDR3 has 14 amino acids. Per the germline V gene, CDR1 is LNHNV and CDR2 is YYDKDF (reference sequence). The CDR3 DNA follows: TGTGCCACCAGCAGGGGGGAGTCCTACAATGAGCAGTTCTTC. It translates to CATSRGESYNEQFF.

This clonotype was seen at least ten times. The chain links TRBV4-2 to TRBJ1-6, with 9 bases identical to TRBD1. The CDR3 has 17 amino acids. The V gene end was trimmed by 0 bases and the J gene end by 10 bases; junction bases not matched to a gene: 10. CDR1 and CDR2 from the germline V gene are LGHNA and YNFKEQ. CDR3 region: CASSQDLRDRVISPLHF. CDR3 DNA sequence: TGTGCCAGCAGCCAAGATCTCCGGGACAGGGTCATCTCACCCCTCCACTTT.

This clonotype has at least ten counts. Written as DNA, the CDR3 is TGTGCCAGCAGTTCTATTGACCGGTATGGCTACACCTTC. It is translated as CASSSIDRYGYTF. The V call is TRBV12-3 or TRBV12-4, the J call TRBJ1-2, with unresolved D. V was pared by 4 bases and J by 5 bases, with 11 bases between. The CDR3 loop spans 13 amino acids.

CDR3 sequence reads: CASSWRRLESEKLFF. The DNA of the CDR3 is TGTGCCAGCAGTTGGCGTAGACTGGAGAGTGAAAAACTGTTTTTT. The genes are TRBV27 and TRBJ1-4; unclear D gene. The ends were cut back, 4 bases at V and 7 bases at J, with 16 bases in the middle. The V gene's germline CDR1 is MNHEY and CDR2 SMNVEV (reference sequence). The CDR3 totals 15 residues.

This clonotype was found many times. The chain carries TRBV2 and TRBJ2-1; D remains ambiguous. Deletions cut 4 bases from V and 10 bases from J, with 8 bases between. The germline gives CDR1 SNHLY, CDR2 FYNNEI. CDR3 length: 11 residues. CDR3 coding DNA: TGTGCCAGCAGTGTGAATATCGAGCAGTTCTTC. Its protein is CASSVNIEQFF.

This clonotype was seen repeatedly, ten times or more. The chain links TRBV24-1 to TRBJ2-3; 7 positions agree with TRBD1. Germline-derived CDR1 and CDR2 are KGHDR and SFDVKD. J lost 5 bases, V lost 5 bases, and 12 bases had no gene match. The CDR3 is made up of 16 amino acids. DNA of the CDR3: TGTGCCACCAGTGCAAACAGGGGAAGTGGTGGAGATACGCAGTATTTT. Protein product: CATSANRGSGGDTQYF.

In this sample, this clonotype turned up many times. This sequence joins TRBV7-2 and TRBJ1-5, with 7 bases lining up with TRBD1. The CDR3 spans 15 residues. The germline V gene has CDR1 SGHTA and CDR2 FQGNSA. J gave up 9 bases and V 5 bases, and 13 bases lay outside the gene matches. CDR3 residues: CASSADRVGDPPQHF. DNA for the CDR3: TGTGCCAGCAGCGCAGACAGGGTGGGGGATCCGCCCCAGCATTTT.

This clonotype showed up just a few times. The rearrangement links TRBV6-1 to TRBJ2-1; D remains ambiguous. CDR3 length: 15 amino acids. Per germline, CDR1 MNHNS and CDR2 SASEGT. V was cut by 2 bases and J by 1 base, with 9 bases left in between. The CDR3 here is CASSEQGMSYNEQFF. The CDR3 DNA is TGTGCCAGCAGTGAACAAGGGATGTCCTACAATGAGCAGTTCTTC.

This clonotype occurred many times. This chain joins TRBV7-9 and TRBJ1-2, with D hard to call. Per germline, CDR1 SEHNR and CDR2 FQNEAQ (reference sequence). The CDR3 contains 15 residues. Deletions cut 4 bases from V and 4 bases from J, with 16 bases between. This chain's CDR3 is CASSSLRSLPYGYTF. The CDR3 nucleotides are TGTGCCAGCAGCTCCCTGAGGTCCCTCCCCTATGGCTACACCTTC.

The rearrangement links TRBV5-8 to TRBJ2-5, with 12 bases matching TRBD2. The V segment lost 3 bases and the J segment 5 bases; nucleotides outside the gene matches: 2. Germline CDR1 reads SGHTS; CDR2 reads YDEGEE. The CDR3 has 14 amino acids. The CDR3 protein is CASSYGTSGETQYF. The CDR3 DNA reads as TGTGCCAGCAGCTACGGGACTAGCGGGGAGACCCAGTACTTC.